One sample yielded the 16 T cell receptor beta chains listed below, sequenced in a study of blood T cell repertoires in COVID-19. The assay was immunoSEQ multiplex PCR, and TCRdb's table has in-frame clones only and misses some. Here the sample spans 150,000 to 200,000 clones, around 89% being singletons. Sequences were obtained from peripheral blood. Receptors were obtained from a woman aged 25-40 years with acute or convalescent COVID-19.

This rearrangement joins TRBV19 to TRBJ2-3; possible D gene TRBD1, 6 bases. Germline V gives CDR1 LNHDA, CDR2 SQIVND (reference sequence). This CDR3 has 15 amino acids. Trimming took 5 bases from V and 5 from J, leaving 17 bases between them. CDR3 DNA: TGTGCCAGTAGTCCAAACCCAGGGGTTGAAGATACGCAGTATTTT. Translated: CASSPNPGVEDTQYF.

The V call is TRBV6-1, the J call TRBJ2-7; the D is unclear. This CDR3 spans 13 amino acids. V was pared by 2 bases and J by 7 bases, with 12 bases between. Germline CDR1 MNHNS, CDR2 SASEGT. CDR3 loop: CASSESGAWEQYF. CDR3 nucleotides: TGTGCCAGCAGTGAATCGGGTGCTTGGGAGCAGTACTTC.

The V gene is TRBV5-1, the J gene TRBJ2-5; TRBD2 might be the D (6 bases). This CDR3 contains 15 residues. V shed 0 bases and J shed 5 bases, with 14 bases lying between them. CDR1 and CDR2 (germline): SGHRS, YFSETQ. The CDR3 protein is CASSLARGEGETQYF. The DNA of the CDR3 is TGCGCCAGCAGCTTGGCCCGCGGGGAAGGGGAGACCCAGTACTTC.

V usage is TRBV7-8 and J usage is TRBJ1-1; possible D gene TRBD1, 5 bases. Looked up from germline, CDR1 is SGHVS and CDR2 is FQNEAQ. V lost 1 base and J lost 6, with 9 bases in between. This CDR3 comprises 13 residues. CDR3 region: CASSLGGRPEAFF. The DNA for the CDR3 is TGTGCCAGCAGCTTAGGGGGCAGGCCTGAAGCTTTCTTT.

This rearrangement joins TRBV29-1 to TRBJ1-1; 7 nucleotides match TRBD1. J gave up 1 base and V 4 bases, and 6 bases lay outside the gene matches. From germline, CDR1 is SQVTM and CDR2 ANQGSEA. The CDR3 is 14 amino acids. The CDR3 sequence is CSVVEGAKNTEAFF. CDR3 coding DNA: TGCAGCGTTGTGGAGGGGGCGAAGAACACTGAAGCTTTCTTT.

Only one count was recorded for this clone. The chain uses TRBV5-5 and TRBJ2-7; a possible D gene is TRBD2 (5 bases). The V end lost 0 bases, the J end lost 11 bases, and 12 bases lay between the germline ends. This CDR3 has 12 amino acids. Germline CDR1 SGHKS, CDR2 YYEKEE (reference sequence). CDR3 region: CASSLERDGEYF. The CDR3 nucleotides read TGTGCCAGCAGCTTGGAACGGGATGGGGAGTACTTC.

J is TRBJ1-2 and V is TRBV10-3; D might be TRBD1 (5 bases). From germline, CDR1 is ENHRY and CDR2 SYGVKD. V was shortened by 4 bases and J by 3 bases, with 12 bases between the two germline ends. CDR3 length: 14 amino acids. The CDR3 sequence: CAISVRGGDYGYTF. CDR3 nucleotide sequence: TGTGCCATCAGTGTAAGGGGTGGCGACTATGGCTACACCTTC.

This clone was observed a single time. This chain links TRBV11-3 with TRBJ2-7; a weak D match, TRBD1 (5 bases). This CDR3 has 16 amino acids. V was cut by 5 bases and J by 3 bases, with 20 bases left in between. The germline gives CDR1 SGHNT, CDR2 YENEEA. The DNA for the CDR3 is TGTGCCAGCAGCATAAAGCAGGGTATGGGGATCTACGAGCAGTACTTC. Its protein is CASSIKQGMGIYEQYF.

Regarding this clone: Sequence at one end of the junction differs from germline and may be a read error. The V gene is TRBV2, the J gene TRBJ2-7; 10 positions match TRBD2. Germline V CDR1 and CDR2: SNHLY, FYNNEI. The CDR3 runs 13 residues. The CDR3 region is CASSEYPAGGPHF. The CDR3 coding sequence is TGTGCCAGCAGTGAATACCCAGCGGGAGGGCCGCACTTC.

V usage is TRBV27 and J usage is TRBJ1-4; D remains unclear. Germline V gene data show CDR1 as MNHEY and CDR2 as SMNVEV (reference sequence). The V and J ends lost 8 bases and 5 bases respectively, with 6 bases between them. The length of the CDR3 is 11 residues. Here the CDR3 reads CASFGNEKLFF. DNA of the CDR3: TGTGCCAGCTTCGGGAATGAAAAACTGTTTTTT.

CDR3: CASLPWGAPGEGRGKLFF. The CDR3 DNA reads TGTGCCAGCCTCCCGTGGGGAGCCCCAGGGGAGGGAAGAGGAAAACTGTTTTTT. V is TRBV27 and J is TRBJ1-4, with a possible D match to TRBD1 (6 bases). The CDR3 has 18 amino acids. Germline CDR1 MNHEY, CDR2 SMNVEV (reference sequence). V was pared by 8 bases and J by 10 bases, with 32 bases between.

This chain uses TRBV5-1 with TRBJ2-3; D is ambiguous. CDR1 and CDR2 from the germline V gene are SGHRS and YFSETQ. This CDR3 region has 13 residues. Trimming pared 0 bases from V and 4 bases from J, leaving 6 bases between. The DNA for the CDR3 is TGCGCCAGCAGCTTGGTTGTCGCAGATACGCAGTATTTT. This encodes CASSLVVADTQYF.

On this clone itself: Other DNA sequences of this sample code for an identical CDR3. V is TRBV5-1 and J is TRBJ2-1; D gene unclear. The ends were cut back, 3 bases at V and 0 bases at J, with 7 bases in the middle. Germline CDR1 is SGHRS and CDR2 is YFSETQ. The CDR3 length is 14 residues. CDR3 in DNA: TGCGCCAGCAGCTCGTCCAGCTCCTACAATGAGCAGTTCTTC. Its translation is CASSSSSSYNEQFF.

The V and J genes are TRBV7-9 and TRBJ2-2; D gene unclear. CDR1 and CDR2 from the germline V gene are SEHNR and FQNEAQ (reference sequence). Between the trimmed V and J ends, which lost 2 bases and 0 bases, there was a span of 4 bases. The CDR3 is made up of 14 amino acids. The CDR3 DNA sequence: TGTGCCAGCAGCTTACGGGCGAACACCGGGGAGCTGTTTTTT. Translation: CASSLRANTGELFF.

J is TRBJ2-2 and V is TRBV9, with D possibly being TRBD2 (6 bases). Germline-derived CDR1 and CDR2 are SGDLS and YYNGEE. V dropped 0 bases and J dropped 6 bases, with 15 bases sitting between them. This CDR3 region has 16 residues. The chain's CDR3 is CASSVAPLASAGELFF. The CDR3 nucleotides read TGTGCCAGCAGCGTAGCCCCACTAGCATCCGCCGGGGAGCTGTTTTTT.

This chain links TRBV30 with TRBJ2-5, with 8 bases fitting TRBD2. Germline CDR1 and CDR2: GTSNPN and SVGIG (reference sequence). This CDR3 is built from 14 residues. The V segment lost 2 bases and the J segment 1 base; nucleotides outside the gene matches: 3. CDR3 loop: CAWSTGGIQETQYF. The DNA of the CDR3 is TGTGCCTGGAGTACGGGAGGGATCCAAGAGACCCAGTACTTC.